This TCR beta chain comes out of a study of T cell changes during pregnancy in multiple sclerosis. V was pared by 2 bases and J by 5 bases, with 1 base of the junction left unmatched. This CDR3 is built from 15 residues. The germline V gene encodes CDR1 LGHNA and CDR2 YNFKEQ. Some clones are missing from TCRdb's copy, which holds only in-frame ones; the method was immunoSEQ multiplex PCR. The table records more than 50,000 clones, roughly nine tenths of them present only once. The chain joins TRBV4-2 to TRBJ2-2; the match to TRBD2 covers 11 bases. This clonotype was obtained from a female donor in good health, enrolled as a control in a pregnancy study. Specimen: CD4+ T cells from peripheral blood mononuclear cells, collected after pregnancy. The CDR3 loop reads CASSQLAGGTGELFF. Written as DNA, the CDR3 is TGTGCCAGCAGCCAACTAGCGGGGGGAACCGGGGAGCTGTTTTTT.